This entry describes one T cell receptor beta chain. The antigen is undetermined. This sample is drawn from a study of cytomegalovirus exposure and HLA in healthy donors. Study-wide background: Later analysis reported that the 130 or so validation repertoires shared the platform of the approximately 670 first-cohort repertoires. The study, taken as a whole, reports: Whilst most TCR sequences proved rare, a subset of public TCRs occurred across many donors. Reports described diagnosis of cytomegalovirus status by the classifier as highly specific and sensitive.

This CDR3 is built from 15 residues. V was cut by 0 bases and J by 0 bases, with 6 bases left in between. Germline V lookup: CDR1 SGHNT, CDR2 YYREEE (reference sequence). The donors were part of the validation cohort, which consisted of some 120 subjects and was separate from the first cohort of hundreds of subjects. Some clones are missing from TCRdb's copy, which holds only in-frame ones; the method was immunoSEQ multiplex PCR. This repertoire shows 130,000 or so clones, 80% to 90% found once; its top ten account for roughly 2%. This TCR was recovered from a woman aged 18-29 years in good health and CMV-seronegative. The chain joins TRBV5-4 to TRBJ1-4; D call uncertain. The sequenced sample was PBMCs. CDR3 protein: CASSLDPATNEKLFF. The DNA for the CDR3 is TGTGCCAGCAGCTTGGATCCCGCAACTAATGAAAAACTGTTTTTT.